This T cell receptor beta chain was sequenced for a study of metastatic and nonmetastatic thyroid tumors (TCRdb year 2020). Broadly, across the study: For patients with malignant and with benign thyroid disease, the researchers compared repertoires between peripheral blood samples and tumor or nodule tissue samples. The investigation overall reported the following: In both blood and tumor samples, malignant tumors were reported to have significantly higher TCR beta diversity than benign nodules.

Receptors were amplified or captured by PCR. The run used an Illumina HiSeq 4000. High-throughput sequencing was used to profile the TCR beta-chain CDR3 region of every patient. On the authors' methods: The researchers built a classifier to tell apart papillary thyroid cancer patients with distant metastasis, based on CDR3 differences among clinicopathological groups. The Shannon index was used to measure repertoire diversity, and the Morisita-Horn index was used to measure how similar tumor and blood repertoires were. TCRdb reran the public reads through fastp at Q25 and MiXCR, keeping productive beta chains. TCRdb, not the original authors, processed these V and J calls. Across this sample there are tens of thousands of clones, with 15% to 19% seen only once. The ten largest clonotypes hold around 19% of the sample. There are a few counts of this clone. There is no known antigen for this receptor. No quality values exist for individual bases; no much larger clone is one base distant.

None of the patients had been given any treatment before thyroid surgery. Using T-cell receptor beta sequencing, the study looked back at clinical samples from patients collected from about 2011 to 2018. The CDR3, from cysteine to phenylalanine, totals 13 residues. The DNA shown is the 39-base CDR3, in frame from base 1. CDR1 and CDR2 are drawn from the germline V gene: MNHEY, SVGEGT. Deletion took 4 bases off V and 5 bases off J, with a span of 9 bases between the germline ends. Sequences were obtained from blood. This receptor was obtained from a female donor with papillary thyroid cancer or a benign thyroid nodule (not recorded which). Some clones in this sample may be carry-over from other donors' samples. This chain is built from TRBV6-2 or TRBV6-3 and TRBJ2-1, with TRBD2 as a weak D call on 5 bases. Here the CDR3 is given as CASSSDFHNEQFF. In nucleotides, the sequence is TGTGCCAGCAGTTCGGACTTTCACAATGAGCAGTTCTTC.